The clone carrying this TCR beta chain came up many times. Its specificity is unknown. These data are taken from a study of T cells in Graves' hyperthyroidism and ophthalmopathy. Looking at the study overall: Sampling of peripheral blood happened at initial diagnosis, prior to any treatment.

TCR beta CDR3 regions were amplified from RNA. HTBI primers were employed in a first-round RT-PCR of the TCR CDR3. Using its own MiXCR run on the multiplex PCR reads, TCRdb lists one record per CDR3 protein. The profile shows about 640,000 distinct CDR3 sequences, about 14% of them singletons. This CDR3 comprises 12 residues. Germline trimming cut 6 bases from V and 9 bases from J; bases unmatched to any gene: 5. The V gene's germline CDR1 is SNHLY and CDR2 FYNNEI. Study-level points and caveats: From stable hyperthyroidism, ophthalmopathy was separated by a 13 V-J model.

Active moderate-to-severe ophthalmopathy, Clinical Activity Score at least 3, NOSPECS at least 4, under 3 months' duration. Exclusion followed for patients with uncontrolled infection, other autoimmune disease, pregnancy or lactation. Sequenced: blood. The chain uses TRBV2 and TRBJ2-1; TRBD2 matches 7 bases. This sequence originates from a woman aged 45-65 years with Graves' ophthalmopathy. For the CDR3, the DNA is TGTGCCAGCAGACCGGGACTAACTGAGCAGTTCTTC. It translates to CASRPGLTEQFF. The full variable domain, in which reference TRBV2 and TRBJ2-1 provide the parts outside the CDR3, is EPEVTQTPSHQVTQMGQEVILRCVPISNHLYFYWYRQILGQKVEFLVSFYNNEISEKSEIFDDQFSVERPDGSNFTLKIRSTKLEDSAMYFCASRPGLTEQFFGPGTRLTVL.